This TCR beta chain was recovered during a study of blood T cell repertoires in COVID-19. Across the study: Samples taken during acute and convalescent COVID-19 were collected in the United States, Italy and Spain. Sources were T cells, B-cell-depleted T cells, or PBMCs; the material itself was cDNA or gDNA.

This clone has just one count. Per the original data handling: Amplified reference gene primers provided the basis for estimating nucleated cell counts. Profiled with immunoSEQ multiplex PCR; TCRdb holds only in-frame clones, not every one. V and J calls and clone size are as listed in that table; D and trimming were resolved from the DNA. The repertoire holds under 20,000 clones, about 88% seen once, with about 12% in the top ten. This clonotype was sampled from a man between 60 and 75 years old with active COVID-19. The specimen was peripheral blood.

The CDR3 DNA reads as TGTGCCAGCTCACCCCGGGAGGGAGGGGATCAGCCCCAGCATTTT. This sequence encodes CASSPREGGDQPQHF. The chain links TRBV18 to TRBJ1-5; maybe TRBD1 (5 bases). Germline V gene sequence: CDR1 KGHSH, CDR2 LQKENI. The CDR3 is 15 amino acids. Between the trimmed V and J ends, which lost 3 bases and 5 bases, there was a span of 14 bases.